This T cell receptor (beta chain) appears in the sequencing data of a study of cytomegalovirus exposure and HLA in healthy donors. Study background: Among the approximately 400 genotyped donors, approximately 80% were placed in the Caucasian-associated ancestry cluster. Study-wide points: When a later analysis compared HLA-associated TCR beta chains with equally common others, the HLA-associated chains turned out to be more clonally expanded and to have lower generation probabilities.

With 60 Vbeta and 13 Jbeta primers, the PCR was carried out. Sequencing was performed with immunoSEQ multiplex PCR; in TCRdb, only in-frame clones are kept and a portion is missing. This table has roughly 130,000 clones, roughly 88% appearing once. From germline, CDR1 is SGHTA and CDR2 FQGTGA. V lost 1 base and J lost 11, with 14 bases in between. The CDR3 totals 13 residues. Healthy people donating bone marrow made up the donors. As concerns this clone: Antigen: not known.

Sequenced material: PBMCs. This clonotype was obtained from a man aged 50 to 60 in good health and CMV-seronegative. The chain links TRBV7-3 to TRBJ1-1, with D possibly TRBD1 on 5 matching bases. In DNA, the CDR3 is TGTGCCAGCAGCTTAAGCGTTAAGGGGCCGGCTTTCTTT. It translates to CASSLSVKGPAFF.